This T cell receptor (beta chain) was sequenced for a study of CD8 T cells in acute hepatitis C reinfection (dated by TCRdb to 2020 to 2022). Concerning the study at large: This study examined the TCRbeta repertoire of CD8+ T cells that recognize the HCV NS3-1073 epitope, both during acute infection and after viral clearance. Follow-up samples were obtained from several spontaneous resolvers who had cleared HCV, at least 347 days after estimated infection. Several spontaneous resolvers contributed paired acute and follow-up samples.

Overall study outcomes, separate from this receptor: NS3-1073 specific repertoires were highly diverse, with no significant diversity differences between acute resolver, follow-up resolver and acute chronic samples. No follow-up repertoires were available for chronically infected subjects, since NS3-1073 specific cells were too rare to be sorted. Few CDR3 sequences were shared with other epitopes, and differences in sequencing approaches may have limited exact matching. Because bulk sequencing covered only the TCRbeta chain, the alphabeta pairing of public clonotypes could not be determined. Over ten public clonotypes were found regardless of outcome; one public clonotype used V04-02/J02-02.

Notes on this clone: No base-level quality is on record; no much larger clone is a single base apart.

Genomic DNA was extracted from the FACS-sorted cells, and the TCRbeta chains were sequenced by the commercial immunoSEQ service. Regarding the original processing steps: Repertoire data were analyzed with ImmunoSEQ Analyzer software v3.0 and R v3.5.1. Only productive rearrangements were analyzed, because sequences with stop codons or out-of-frame rearrangements were removed. The sequencing provider supplied the Simpson diversity, Shannon entropy, CDR3 length and nucleotide addition metrics. Clonotypes were categorized by frequency as dominant, sub-dominant, low or lowest abundance, and clonotypes below 0.1% were excluded from most analyses. A CDR3 amino acid clonotype was called public if the clonotype appeared in at least two subjects at a cumulative frequency of at least 0.5%. TCRdb stores this immuneACCESS table with in-frame sequences only. Part of the clones is absent; in the studies checked, under half of the shortfall reflects unresolved V genes, and no reason is known for the rest. The DNA was the basis for D and trimming; V, J and clone size are from that table. The sample has about 2,600 clones on record, over 60% of them singletons. The top ten clones comprise more than 10% of the sample.

The sample's time point label, decoded: at least 347 days after estimated infection, following spontaneous clearance. HCV-specific TCR repertoires were characterized directly ex vivo, and the sequenced cells were not expanded in vitro beforehand. Enrolled in the Montreal Hepatitis C Cohort (HEPCO) in Canada, the donors were people who inject drugs, and these donors were followed every 3 months. A positive HCV RNA or antibody test that followed a negative test within the previous 24 weeks was the definition used for acute primary HCV infection. HCV-specific cells were stained with a PE-labeled tetramer loaded with the NS3 peptide spanning residues 1073-1081. Cells were surface stained with CD3, CD8 and CD45RO antibodies, and an aqua fixable dye was used to exclude dead cells. Among the cohort members were about eight spontaneous resolvers, with spontaneous resolution defined as HCV RNA clearance within 24 weeks. Once thawed from cryostorage, peripheral blood mononuclear cells underwent negative selection via the MACS CD8+ T cell Isolation Kit to obtain CD8+ T cells. A BD FACSAria II cell sorter was used to sort the cells.

The sample in question was HCV NS3-1073 tetramer-sorted CD8+ T cells from PBMCs, obtained at follow-up. What the cell subset or site label conveys for this sample: FACS-sorted NS3-1073 tetramer+ CD8+ T cells. The TCR was taken from a man between 35 and 55 years old who spontaneously cleared hepatitis C infection.

Read as DNA, the sequence is TGTGCCAGCAGCCCCCCCAGGACAGGGAGCGGGGAGCTGTTTTTT. It codes for CASSPPRTGSGELFF. The V and J segments used are TRBV13 and TRBJ2-2, and 8 bases in between align with TRBD1. At the junction V is shortened by 5 bases and J by 7 bases; bases outside the gene matches: 9. Taken from cysteine to phenylalanine, the CDR3 has 15 residues. This entry keeps only the CDR3 DNA: 45 bases, framed from base 1. Based on the germline V gene (reference sequence), the CDR1 and CDR2 sequences are PRHDT and FYEKMQ.